The T cell receptor (beta chain) under discussion was sequenced for a study of blood T cells in healthy people across ages. Looking at the study overall: Capturing about one barcoded beta molecule per two T cells was achieved by template switching.

Per sample, at least 5 micrograms of total RNA were extracted. Germline loops: CDR1 SGHTA, CDR2 FQGNSA. The CDR3 sequence is 15 residues long. The ends lost 2 bases at V and 3 bases at J; junction bases unmatched: 4. Remarks on this clonotype: The antigen remains undetermined.

The authors ran a second PCR of roughly 6 to 12 cycles using a sample-barcoded 5' primer and a J-beta primer mix. TCRdb re-called the 5' RACE reads with MiXCR, one entry per CDR3 protein. The sample shows about 640,000 distinct CDR3 sequences, roughly 58% of them seen only once. Study results and limitations: Across the age range, TCR beta diversity per million T cells fell in a roughly linear way.

The sequence was collected from a man aged 60-69 years in good health. Sequencing was done on a sample of blood. This chain uses TRBV7-2 with TRBJ2-1, with 7 bases identical to TRBD2. The CDR3 bases are TGTGCCAGCAGCTTATCTAGCGGAGACTACAATGAGCAGTTCTTC. Encoded protein: CASSLSSGDYNEQFF.